At least ten counts were recorded for the clone carrying this TCR beta chain. Its antigen remains unknown. Unique molecular identifiers were incorporated when the TCRbeta library was constructed. MiXCR, run by TCRdb on the PCR reads, gives a single entry per CDR3 protein. The table shows hundreds of thousands of distinct CDR3 sequences, with 9.5% to 13% occurring only once. This record belongs to a study of T-cell reconstitution after alpha-beta-depleted transplantation in children. Study outcomes and limitations: It was newly produced T cells that mostly accounted for T-cell counts and diversity one year after transplant. Expanded graft clones, several hundred of them, were reportedly the source of alpha-beta T cells about two months after transplant.

Germline V gene data show CDR1 as GTSNPN and CDR2 as SVGIG (reference sequence). The CDR3 spans 12 residues. V was trimmed by 1 base and J by 5 bases, leaving 6 bases between them. This sequence joins TRBV30 and TRBJ2-1; D is perhaps TRBD2 (6 bases). Sequencing used PBMCs, obtained before TCRalphabeta/CD19-depleted stem cell transplant. This TCR came from a child younger than two with acute myeloid leukemia, due to receive a stem cell transplant. The CDR3 sequence: CAWSGGDNEQFF. Written as DNA, the CDR3 is TGTGCCTGGAGTGGGGGGGACAATGAGCAGTTCTTC. Full variable domain (missing parts from reference TRBV30 and TRBJ2-1): SQTIHQWPATLVQPVGSPLSLECTVEGTSNPNLYWYRQAAGRGLQLLFYSVGIGQISSEVPQNLSASRPQDRQFILSSKKLLLSDSGFYLCAWSGGDNEQFFGPGTRLTVL.